The entry that follows covers one T cell receptor (beta chain) sequence. This sample was included in a study of cytomegalovirus exposure and HLA in healthy donors. Germline CDR1 DFQATT, CDR2 SNEGSKA (reference sequence). The CDR3 sequence is 11 residues long. The V end lost 4 bases, the J end lost 8 bases, and 11 bases lay between the germline ends. This table comes from immunoSEQ multiplex PCR, and its TCRdb copy is limited to in-frame clones, with some not included. This table holds over 110,000 clones, about four fifths found once. The sequencing input was PBMCs. The genes are TRBV20-1 and TRBJ1-2, with D possibly matching TRBD1 (5 bases). This receptor was identified in a woman aged 25 to 39 in good health and CMV-seronegative. The CDR3 region has the DNA TGCAGTGCTACCACGCGGGGCGGCTACACCTTC. It encodes CSATTRGGYTF.